Each of the 16 T cell receptor beta chains below was sequenced from the same sample in a study of metastatic and nonmetastatic thyroid tumors. Prior to thyroid surgery, none of the patients had received any treatment. Using MiXCR, TCRdb re-called clones from the PCR reads. The sample yields 35,000 or so clones, about a sixth seen once. The sequencing input was blood. Every receptor here comes from a male donor with papillary thyroid cancer or a benign thyroid nodule (not recorded which). Some clones in this sample may be carry-over from other donors' samples.

Regarding this clone: The junction shows a germline mismatch at one end, possibly a read error. The rearrangement uses TRBV6-1 and TRBJ2-2; D remains unclear. Germline CDR1 is MNHNS and CDR2 is SASEGT. The CDR3 has 12 amino acids. This CDR3 is CATHGCTWELFF. Written as DNA, the CDR3 is TGTGCCACCCATGGGTGCACCTGGGAGCTGTTTTTT.

This clone was counted at least ten times. The V call is TRBV20-1, the J call TRBJ2-7; D not certain. CDR3 length: 12 amino acids. V gave up 1 base and J gave up 0 bases, with 4 bases separating them. Germline CDR1 is DFQATT and CDR2 is SNEGSKA (reference sequence). CDR3 in amino acids: CSARVGSYEQYF. The CDR3 DNA reads TGCAGTGCTAGAGTCGGCTCCTACGAGCAGTACTTC.

This clone was seen many times. CDR3 in DNA: TGCGCCAGCAGCCAAGGGGTCAGTTACTATGGCTACACCTTC. The encoded protein is CASSQGVSYYGYTF. The chain recombines TRBV4-1 with TRBJ1-2; D remains unclear. Germline V CDR1 and CDR2: MGHRA, YSYEKL. The germline V and J ends were trimmed by 1 base and 3 bases, with 9 bases remaining between them. The CDR3 extends over 14 amino acids.

The chain joins TRBV20-1 to TRBJ2-1, with 8 bases identical to TRBD2. J lost 3 bases, V lost 0 bases, and 13 bases had no gene match. Germline V gene sequence: CDR1 DFQATT, CDR2 SNEGSKA (reference sequence). The CDR3 is 18 amino acids. The CDR3 region is CSARDGGGRDKYYNEQFF. The CDR3 bases are TGCAGTGCTAGAGATGGCGGGGGGCGGGATAAGTACTACAATGAGCAGTTCTTC.

This clone came up many times. This chain joins TRBV19 and TRBJ2-2, with 14 positions matching TRBD2. Germline trimming cut 8 bases from V and 1 base from J; bases unmatched to any gene: 18. Per the germline V gene, CDR1 is LNHDA and CDR2 is SQIVND (reference sequence). This CDR3 is built from 21 residues. The CDR3 DNA follows: TGTGCCAGTTTCAGACGAGATTCCGGGACTAGCGGGGGTTGGAACACCGGGGAGCTGTTTTTT. It encodes CASFRRDSGTSGGWNTGELFF.

There are many counts of this clone. V and J are TRBV7-6 and TRBJ2-1; a possible D gene is TRBD2 (6 bases). CDR1 and CDR2 from the germline V gene are SGHVS and FNYEAQ. Trimming left V 0 bases short and J 7 bases short, with 13 bases between. The CDR3 sequence is 15 residues long. The CDR3, as DNA: TGTGCCAGCAGCTTAGCATACGGGAGCTCGAATGAGCAGTTCTTC. Encoded protein: CASSLAYGSSNEQFF.

CDR3 amino acids: CSAPTGNSNQPQHF. CDR3 nucleotide sequence: TGCAGTGCCCCGACAGGCAATAGCAATCAGCCCCAGCATTTT. The chain links TRBV20-1 to TRBJ1-5, with D possibly TRBD1 on 6 matching bases. With 6 bases removed from V and 0 bases from J, the gap between germline ends came to 12 bases. Germline CDR1 is DFQATT and CDR2 is SNEGSKA (reference sequence). The CDR3 sequence is 14 residues long.

This clone has ten or more counts. The chain combines TRBV14 with TRBJ1-4, with D uncertain. The CDR3 length is 16 residues. The germline gives CDR1 SGHDN, CDR2 FVKESK. V lost 0 bases and J 6 bases, leaving 14 bases between the germline ends. The chain's CDR3 is CASSQDPGGKHEKLFF. The CDR3 coding sequence is TGTGCCAGCAGCCAAGATCCAGGCGGGAAGCATGAAAAACTGTTTTTT.

With regard to this clone: An end of the junction does not agree with germline; a read error may underlie this. As DNA, the CDR3 is TGCAGTGTTAGAGATGCTAGCGGGAGCCCCTACGAGCAGTACTTC. Translated, it gives CSVRDASGSPYEQYF. J is TRBJ2-7 and V is TRBV20-1; 10 positions match TRBD2. The CDR3 contains 15 residues. CDR1 and CDR2 (germline): DFQATT, SNEGSKA (reference sequence).

The CDR3: CASRLSGDTQYF. In DNA form, the CDR3 reads TGTGCCAGTAGACTTTCGGGAGATACGCAGTATTTT. The genes are TRBV19 and TRBJ2-3; D gene uncertain. The CDR3 has 12 amino acids. V dropped 6 bases and J dropped 5 bases, with 9 bases sitting between them. Germline CDR1 is LNHDA and CDR2 is SQIVND (reference sequence).

Many counts were recorded for this clone. The chain has TRBV24-1 and TRBJ1-5; no clear D gene. The germline gives CDR1 KGHDR, CDR2 SFDVKD. The CDR3 sequence is 12 residues long. The V end lost 4 bases, the J end lost 3 bases, and 3 bases lay between the germline ends. The CDR3 nucleotides are TGTGCCACCAGTGAGAACAATCAGCCCCAGCATTTT. Protein sequence: CATSENNQPQHF.

This clone is medium-sized (0.01 to 0.1%) in the sample. V is TRBV6-1 and J is TRBJ2-1; D might be TRBD1 or TRBD2, each matching 5 bases. Germline lookup yields CDR1 MNHNS and CDR2 SASEGT. The CDR3 covers 15 residues. V lost 5 bases, J lost 4 bases, and 15 bases lay in between. CDR3 region: CASSQPGLLYNEQFF. The CDR3 region has the DNA TGTGCCAGCAGTCAGCCGGGGCTCCTTTACAATGAGCAGTTCTTC.

This clone was picked up a small number of times. The chain employs TRBV6-1 and TRBJ1-6, with 8 nucleotides matching TRBD1. The CDR3 length is 14 residues. CDR1 and CDR2 (germline): MNHNS, SASEGT. V gave up 1 base and J gave up 9 bases; unmatched junction bases: 2. The CDR3 sequence is CASSEGTGSSPLHF. The CDR3, as DNA: TGTGCCAGCAGTGAAGGGACAGGGAGTTCACCCCTCCACTTT.

This clone was detected many times. The chain employs TRBV5-1 and TRBJ2-7; a possible D gene is TRBD2 (6 bases). This CDR3 spans 15 amino acids. Germline CDR1 SGHRS, CDR2 YFSETQ. The V end lost 0 bases, the J end lost 0 bases, and 10 bases lay between the germline ends. The CDR3 region is CASSLGFGSSYEQYF. The CDR3 DNA follows: TGCGCCAGCAGCTTGGGGTTCGGGAGCTCCTACGAGCAGTACTTC. Supplemented by reference TRBV5-1 and TRBJ2-7, the full variable domain reads KAGVTQTPRYLIKTRGQQVTLSCSPISGHRSVSWYQQTPGQGLQFLFEYFSETQRNKGNFPGRFSGRQFSNSRSEMNVSTLELGDSALYLCASSLGFGSSYEQYFGPGTRLTVT.

This clone was seen a handful of times. This chain uses TRBV12-3 or TRBV12-4 with TRBJ1-1; D is unclear. This CDR3 has 15 residues. Trimming removed 1 base at V and 4 bases at J, with 13 bases between. CDR3 bases: TGTGCCAGCAGTTTAGATTCGAGGTTGGCCACTGAAGCTTTCTTT. This encodes CASSLDSRLATEAFF.

This clone was detected ten times or more. The chain is built from TRBV7-9 and TRBJ2-1; possible D gene TRBD2, 5 bases. Germline V gives CDR1 SEHNR, CDR2 FQNEAQ (reference sequence). The CDR3 loop spans 16 amino acids. Trimming pared 5 bases from V and 9 bases from J, leaving 23 bases between. CDR3 nucleotide sequence: TGTGCCAGCAGCCCCCAAGCCCCGAGGCTAGCCGGTGAGCAGTTCTTC. Translation: CASSPQAPRLAGEQFF.